Described below is a single TCR beta chain sequence and its context. Antigen: not known. The PCR used 60 Vbeta and 13 Jbeta primers. Here immunoSEQ multiplex PCR was the method, and the copy in TCRdb shows in-frame clones only, minus some. The data contain more than 90,000 clones, approximately 80% of them singletons. This specimen belongs to a study of cytomegalovirus exposure and HLA in healthy donors. Study-wide results and limits: Excluded were some V segments that proved indistinguishable, including TRBV6-2 and TRBV6-3. HLA restriction was apparent for most CMV-associated TCR beta chains in a later analysis.

The CDR3 loop spans 13 amino acids. Trimming stripped 3 bases from V and 1 base from J, with 8 bases between. The germline V gene encodes CDR1 SGHDT and CDR2 YYEEEE. The sample was PBMCs. The sequence derives from a woman in her sixties in good health and CMV-seronegative. The genes are TRBV5-6 and TRBJ2-7; maybe TRBD1 (5 bases). Here the CDR3 DNA reads TGTGCCAGCAGCTCACAGGTATCCTACGAGCAGTACTTC. It specifies CASSSQVSYEQYF.